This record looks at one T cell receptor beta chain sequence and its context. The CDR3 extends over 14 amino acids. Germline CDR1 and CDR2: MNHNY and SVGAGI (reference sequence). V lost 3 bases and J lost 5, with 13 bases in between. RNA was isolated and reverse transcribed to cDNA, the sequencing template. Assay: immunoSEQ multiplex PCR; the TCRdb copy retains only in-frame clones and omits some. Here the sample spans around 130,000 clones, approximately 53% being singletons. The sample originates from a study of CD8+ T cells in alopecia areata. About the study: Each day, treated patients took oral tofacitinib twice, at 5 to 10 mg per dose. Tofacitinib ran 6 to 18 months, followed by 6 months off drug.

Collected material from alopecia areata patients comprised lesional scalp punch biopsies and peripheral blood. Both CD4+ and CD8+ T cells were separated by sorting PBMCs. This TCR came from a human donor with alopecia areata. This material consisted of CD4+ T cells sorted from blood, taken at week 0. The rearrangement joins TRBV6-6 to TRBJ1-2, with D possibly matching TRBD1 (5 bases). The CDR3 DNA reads TGTGCCAGCAGTTATCAGACAGAGGGGTATGGCTACACCTTC. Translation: CASSYQTEGYGYTF.